One and the same sample provided the 14 T cell receptor beta chains below, sequenced in a study of regulatory T cells in long-lasting Graves disease. Regarding time point: persistent/refractory GD, antithyroid drugs over 5 years with positive TRAb. PBMCs provided the RNA from which the TCR library was made. The TCR beta library used iRepertoire HTBI primers with Arm-PCR amplification of CDR3. One entry per CDR3 protein results from TCRdb running MiXCR on the multiplex PCR reads. The sample has about 470,000 distinct CDR3 sequences; 20% to 25% are singletons. Sequenced material: peripheral blood mononuclear cells (PBMCs), taken when the disease was refractory, from a patient treated with antithyroid drugs. These receptors all stem from a female donor with Graves disease.

The gene calls are TRBV7-2 and TRBJ1-5; 8 bases map to TRBD1. The V and J ends lost 5 bases and 11 bases, in that order; junction bases with no gene match: 17. The CDR3 consists of 16 residues. CDR1 and CDR2 from the germline V gene are SGHTA and FQGNSA. The CDR3 sequence is CASSPGQGSSQGAQHF. The CDR3 coding sequence is TGTGCCAGCAGCCCTGGACAGGGCTCGTCCCAAGGGGCCCAGCATTTT.

This clonotype has a handful of counts. CDR3 sequence (DNA): TGTGCCAGCAGTTACCCCAGCAACACCGGGGAGCTGTTTTTT. It codes for CASSYPSNTGELFF. This chain uses TRBV6-5 with TRBJ2-2; D remains unclear. Trimming left V 2 bases short and J 2 bases short, with 6 bases between. Germline CDR1 reads MNHEY; CDR2 reads SVGAGI. The CDR3 extends over 14 amino acids.

This clonotype came up a few times. The chain couples TRBV20-1 to TRBJ2-7; tentative D call: TRBD2 (5 bases). This CDR3 has 13 residues. Germline V gene lookup returns CDR1 DFQATT and CDR2 SNEGSKA (reference sequence). V was shortened by 3 bases and J by 2 bases, with 11 bases between the two germline ends. This CDR3 is CSASRSGPYEQYF. In DNA form, the CDR3 reads TGCAGTGCTAGCCGAAGCGGTCCCTACGAGCAGTACTTC.

The rearrangement uses TRBV28 and TRBJ2-2; D not certain. From germline, CDR1 is MDHEN and CDR2 SYDVKM. The CDR3 contains 13 residues. The V and J ends lost 3 bases and 6 bases respectively, with 8 bases between them. CDR3 coding DNA: TGTGCCAGCAGTTTTCACACGGCCGGGGAGCTGTTTTTT. Its protein is CASSFHTAGELFF.

Many counts were recorded for this clonotype. This chain joins TRBV6-1 and TRBJ1-2, with 8 positions matching TRBD1. This CDR3 comprises 17 residues. J was trimmed by 4 bases and V by 6 bases; bases with no gene match: 16. Per the germline V gene, CDR1 is MNHNS and CDR2 is SASEGT. Here the CDR3 DNA reads TGTGCCAGCAGGGGGCCTGGGCAGGGGACAGGTGGCTATGGCTACACCTTC. Protein product: CASRGPGQGTGGYGYTF.

The table lists this clonotype with many counts. The gene calls are TRBV5-1 and TRBJ2-5; D uncertain. This CDR3 comprises 16 residues. CDR1 and CDR2 from the germline V gene are SGHRS and YFSETQ. V gave up 0 bases and J gave up 5 bases, with 17 bases separating them. The CDR3 DNA reads as TGCGCCAGCAGCTTGGGTGATTCTACCGGGCAGGAGACCCAGTACTTC. Protein sequence: CASSLGDSTGQETQYF.

V and J are TRBV2 and TRBJ2-1; 13 nucleotides align to TRBD2. This CDR3 comprises 15 residues. Per germline, CDR1 SNHLY and CDR2 FYNNEI. Trimming at V came to 6 bases and at J to 9 bases, leaving 8 bases not matched to a gene. CDR3 DNA: TGTGCCAGCAGCGCCACTAGCGGGAGGGCTGCTGAGCAGTTCTTC. It specifies CASSATSGRAAEQFF.

This clonotype was recorded at least ten times. This chain uses TRBV7-9 with TRBJ2-7, with a weak D call TRBD2 (7 bases). CDR3 length: 14 amino acids. Trimming stripped 6 bases from V and 4 bases from J, with 16 bases between. Germline-derived CDR1 and CDR2 are SEHNR and FQNEAQ (reference sequence). The DNA for the CDR3 is TGTGCCAGCAGAAGGGGGGGAGAACGGTACGAGCAGTACTTC. Protein sequence: CASRRGGERYEQYF.

The chain employs TRBV20-1 and TRBJ2-3; no clear D gene. Trimming stripped 3 bases from V and 10 bases from J, with 20 bases between. This CDR3 is 14 amino acids long. CDR1 DFQATT and CDR2 SNEGSKA come from the germline V gene (reference sequence). The CDR3 sequence: CSARGESLDLAQYF. The DNA of the CDR3 is TGCAGTGCTAGGGGCGAATCCCTCGATCTGGCGCAGTATTTT.

This clonotype was seen just once. A much larger clone sits a single nucleotide away, making a read error possible. V gene TRBV7-2 combines with J gene TRBJ2-7; 7 bases match TRBD2. J lost 5 bases, V lost 4 bases, and 14 bases had no gene match. Germline assignment: CDR1 SGHTA and CDR2 FQGNSA. The CDR3 length is 16 residues. The CDR3 nucleotides read TGTGCCAGCAGCTCAACCGGGACTACATGGGCCCACGAGCAGTACTTC. Residues: CASSSTGTTWAHEQYF.

With regard to this clonotype: This sequence may be a read error, since a much larger clone differs from it by one base. The rearrangement links TRBV12-3 or TRBV12-4 to TRBJ2-4; 9 bases line up with TRBD1. The J call is doubtful: the DNA matches TRBJ2-1 better. This CDR3 has 15 residues. CDR3 protein: CASSPTGTGNGEQFF. The DNA for the CDR3 is TGTGCCAGCAGCCCCACCGGGACAGGGAACGGTGAGCAGTTCTTC.

Only a few counts were recorded for this clonotype. The chain has TRBV10-3 and TRBJ1-2; D perhaps matches TRBD1 (5 bases). CDR3 length: 12 residues. The V end lost 11 bases, the J end lost 1 base, and 11 bases lay between the germline ends. Per the germline V gene, CDR1 is ENHRY and CDR2 is SYGVKD. For the CDR3, the DNA is TGTGCCTCCAGGGAGGTTAACTATGGCTACACCTTC. Protein product: CASREVNYGYTF.

Many counts were recorded for this clonotype. This sequence joins TRBV28 and TRBJ2-7; D is uncertain. CDR3 length: 14 residues. V shed 7 bases and J shed 2 bases, with 15 bases lying between them. Germline values: CDR1 MDHEN, CDR2 SYDVKM. CDR3 sequence reads: CASTPQTRTYEQYF. CDR3 DNA: TGTGCCAGCACCCCCCAGACTCGTACCTACGAGCAGTACTTC.

This clonotype has at least ten counts. The gene calls are TRBV27 and TRBJ1-6, with D tentatively TRBD1 (5 bases). This CDR3 contains 13 residues. The germline gives CDR1 MNHEY, CDR2 SMNVEV (reference sequence). With 6 bases removed from V and 7 bases from J, the gap between germline ends came to 10 bases. DNA of the CDR3: TGTGCCAGCAGAAGGGGAACAAATTCACCCCTCCACTTT. It translates to CASRRGTNSPLHF.